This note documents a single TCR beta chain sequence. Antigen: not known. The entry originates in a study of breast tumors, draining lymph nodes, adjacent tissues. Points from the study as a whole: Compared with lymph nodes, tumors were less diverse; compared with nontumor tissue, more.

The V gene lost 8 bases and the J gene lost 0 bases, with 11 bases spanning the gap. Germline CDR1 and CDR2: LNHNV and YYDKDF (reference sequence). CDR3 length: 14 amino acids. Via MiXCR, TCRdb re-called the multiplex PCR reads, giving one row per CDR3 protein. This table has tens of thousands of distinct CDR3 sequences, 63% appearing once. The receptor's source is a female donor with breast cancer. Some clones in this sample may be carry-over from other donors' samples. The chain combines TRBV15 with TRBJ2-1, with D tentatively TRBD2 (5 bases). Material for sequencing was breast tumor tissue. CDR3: CATGSQSSYNEQFF. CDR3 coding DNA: TGTGCCACCGGGAGCCAGAGCTCCTACAATGAGCAGTTCTTC.